The 9 T cell receptor beta chains below come from one sample, sequenced in a study of T cell changes during pregnancy in multiple sclerosis. This table comes from immunoSEQ multiplex PCR, and its TCRdb copy is limited to in-frame clones, with some not included. The sample has over 55,000 clones, around nine tenths seen once. Material for sequencing was peripheral blood from another person, used as feeder cells. The source of these receptors is a human donor whose cells served as feeder cells for cultures in a pregnancy study.

This sequence joins TRBV6-6 and TRBJ2-1, with 8 bases lining up with TRBD2. Trimming at V came to 2 bases and at J to 2 bases, leaving 2 bases not matched to a gene. The CDR3 spans 15 residues. The germline V gene has CDR1 MNHNY and CDR2 SVGAGI (reference sequence). DNA for the CDR3: TGTGCCAGCAGTTACCGACTAGCGACCTACAATGAGCAGTTCTTC. The encoded protein is CASSYRLATYNEQFF.

This clone was recorded only once. In DNA form, the CDR3 reads TGTGCCAGCAGCTCATGGGACAGGGGCGGCTACACCTTC. Amino acid sequence: CASSSWDRGGYTF. The V and J genes are TRBV7-9 and TRBJ1-2, with 10 bases that match TRBD1. The germline CDR1 and CDR2 sequences are SEHNR and FQNEAQ (reference sequence). V lost 4 bases to trimming and J lost 8 bases; unmatched junction nucleotides: 4. The CDR3 is 13 residues long. Full variable domain (outside the CDR3, taken from reference TRBV7-9 and TRBJ1-2): DTGVSQNPRHKITKRGQNVTFRCDPISEHNRLYWYRQTLGQGPEFLTYFQNEAQLEKSRLLSDRFSAERPKGSFSTLEIQRTEQGDSAMYLCASSSWDRGGYTFGSGTRLTVV.

Here the CDR3 reads CASSLPQGRYNEQFF. Written as DNA, the CDR3 is TGTGCCAGCAGCTTACCACAGGGGAGATACAATGAGCAGTTCTTC. The chain links TRBV7-2 to TRBJ2-1; 7 bases map to TRBD1. CDR1 SGHTA and CDR2 FQGNSA come from the germline V gene. With V trimmed by 2 bases and J by 4 bases, 5 bases remained unmatched. This CDR3 comprises 15 residues. The whole variable domain, remainder taken from reference TRBV7-2 and TRBJ2-1, is GAGVSQSPSNKVTEKGKDVELRCDPISGHTALYWYRQSLGQGLEFLIYFQGNSAPDKSGLPSDRFSAERTGGSVSTLTIQRTQQEDSAVYLCASSLPQGRYNEQFFGPGTRLTVL.

The V call is TRBV5-1, the J call TRBJ1-1; D remains unclear. V was clipped by 4 bases and J by 1 base, with 5 bases between them. The CDR3 has 12 residues. The germline V gene encodes CDR1 SGHRS and CDR2 YFSETQ. DNA for the CDR3: TGCGCCAGCAGCACCTCGAACACTGAAGCTTTCTTT. It is translated as CASSTSNTEAFF.

The chain is built from TRBV6-5 and TRBJ2-3; 8 bases fit TRBD1. The CDR3 length is 15 residues. The J segment lost 10 bases and the V segment lost 5 bases, leaving 14 bases of the junction unmatched. Germline V CDR1 and CDR2: MNHEY, SVGAGI. In nucleotides, the CDR3 is TGTGCCAGCAGTAAGGGCGTGCAGGGGGCGGTTTCGCAGTATTTT. Translating gives CASSKGVQGAVSQYF.

The chain uses TRBV6-6 and TRBJ2-3; the match to TRBD2 covers 10 bases. With V trimmed by 6 bases and J by 6 bases, 9 bases remained unmatched. The CDR3 consists of 15 residues. CDR1 and CDR2 from the germline V gene are MNHNY and SVGAGI (reference sequence). Written as DNA, the CDR3 is TGTGCCAGCAGCCCCGGTGTTAGCGGGAGGGATACGCAGTATTTT. Translating gives CASSPGVSGRDTQYF.

This sequence joins TRBV9 and TRBJ2-7, with a weak D call TRBD1 (6 bases). The CDR3 runs to 16 residues. Trimming removed 4 bases at V and 4 bases at J, with 21 bases between. Germline V CDR1 and CDR2: SGDLS, YYNGEE. The CDR3 loop is CASSPTGTGHLYEQYF. CDR3 nucleotides: TGTGCCAGCAGCCCAACAGGGACCGGCCATTTATACGAGCAGTACTTC.

This clone was seen just once. The chain is built from TRBV19 and TRBJ1-2; 9 nucleotides agree with TRBD1. After removal of 4 bases from V and 2 bases from J, the junction contained 8 bases not matched to a gene. The CDR3 spans 16 residues. Looked up from germline, CDR1 is LNHDA and CDR2 is SQIVND (reference sequence). CDR3 in amino acids: CASSKKSGTGNYGYTF. In nucleotides, the CDR3 is TGTGCCAGTAGTAAAAAATCCGGGACAGGGAACTATGGCTACACCTTC. The full variable domain, completed using reference TRBV19 and TRBJ1-2, is DGGITQSPKYLFRKEGQNVTLSCEQNLNHDAMYWYRQDPGQGLRLIYYSQIVNDFQKGDIAEGYSVSREKKESFPLTVTSAQKNPTAFYLCASSKKSGTGNYGYTFGSGTRLTVV.

The rearrangement joins TRBV6-5 to TRBJ2-1; 8 bases map to TRBD2. The ends lost 3 bases at V and 15 bases at J; junction bases unmatched: 10. This CDR3 is 13 amino acids long. Germline V gives CDR1 MNHEY, CDR2 SVGAGI. CDR3 nucleotides: TGTGCCAGCAGTTATGCCCGGGGGGGGAACGTGTTCTTC. This encodes CASSYARGGNVFF.